Below, 7 T cell receptor beta chains from the same sample are listed, as sequenced in a study of regulatory T cells in long-lasting Graves disease. Construction of the TCR beta libraries employed iRepertoire HTBI primers in conjunction with Arm-PCR of CDR3 regions. MiXCR was run by TCRdb on the multiplex PCR reads, yielding one entry per CDR3 protein. The sample carries around 480,000 distinct CDR3 sequences, 15% to 20% recorded once. As for time point: newly diagnosed GD, antithyroid drugs for less than 3 months. PBMCs were the source of the RNA used for TCR sequencing. These data were also reused for a study on T cells in Graves' hyperthyroidism and ophthalmopathy.

This specimen was peripheral blood mononuclear cells (PBMCs), taken at new diagnosis, from a patient treated with antithyroid drugs. Every receptor here comes from a woman aged 40-65 years with Graves disease.

CDR3 in DNA: TGTGCCAGCAGCTCCGGACAGGTATACAATCAGCCCCAGCATTTT. It yields the protein CASSSGQVYNQPQHF. V is TRBV7-9 and J is TRBJ1-5; 7 bases map to TRBD1. The CDR3 runs to 15 residues. With V trimmed by 4 bases and J by 3 bases, 6 bases remained unmatched. Germline V CDR1 and CDR2: SEHNR, FQNEAQ (reference sequence). The entire variable domain, with the rest obtained from reference TRBV7-9 and TRBJ1-5, is as follows: DTGVSQNPRHKITKRGQNVTFRCDPISEHNRLYWYRQTLGQGPEFLTYFQNEAQLEKSRLLSDRFSAERPKGSFSTLEIQRTEQGDSAMYLCASSSGQVYNQPQHFGDGTRLSIL.

At least ten counts were recorded for this clonotype. The chain is built from TRBV2 and TRBJ1-5; D ambiguous. Trimming shortened V by 2 bases and J by 8 bases, and 10 bases separated the two germline ends. The germline V gene has CDR1 SNHLY and CDR2 FYNNEI. The CDR3 runs to 13 residues. CDR3: CASSELLREPQHF. Written as DNA, the CDR3 is TGTGCCAGCAGTGAACTGTTGAGGGAGCCCCAGCATTTT. Using reference TRBV2 and TRBJ1-5 for the parts outside the CDR3, the full variable domain is EPEVTQTPSHQVTQMGQEVILRCVPISNHLYFYWYRQILGQKVEFLVSFYNNEISEKSEIFDDQFSVERPDGSNFTLKIRSTKLEDSAMYFCASSELLREPQHFGDGTRLSIL.

This clonotype showed up just a few times. V is TRBV9 and J is TRBJ2-1; tentatively, D is TRBD2 (5 bases). Trimming took 3 bases from V and 0 from J, leaving 10 bases between them. CDR1 and CDR2 (germline): SGDLS, YYNGEE. The CDR3 extends over 15 amino acids. The CDR3 bases are TGTGCCAGCAGCGCAAGTGGGAGCTCCTACAATGAGCAGTTCTTC. Its translation is CASSASGSSYNEQFF. Full variable domain (missing parts from reference TRBV9 and TRBJ2-1): DSGVTQTPKHLITATGQRVTLRCSPRSGDLSVYWYQQSLDQGLQFLIQYYNGEERAKGNILERFSAQQFPDLHSELNLSSLELGDSALYFCASSASGSSYNEQFFGPGTRLTVL.

This clonotype showed up many times. V gene TRBV2 combines with J gene TRBJ1-1, with unresolved D. CDR3 length: 17 residues. CDR1 SNHLY and CDR2 FYNNEI come from the germline V gene. V lost 6 bases and J 2 bases, leaving 22 bases between the germline ends. The CDR3 DNA reads TGTGCCAGCAGCTATTCGTTCTTGGATATTTTTAACACTGAAGCTTTCTTT. This codes for CASSYSFLDIFNTEAFF.

In this sample, this clonotype turned up many times. This rearrangement joins TRBV6-1 to TRBJ2-7; 8 nucleotides match TRBD1. Germline CDR1 is MNHNS and CDR2 is SASEGT. The CDR3 spans 17 residues. The ends lost 1 base at V and 1 base at J; junction bases unmatched: 9. In nucleotides, the CDR3 is TGTGCCAGCAGTGAAGGGGGAGGACAGGGACTTTCCTACGAGCAGTACTTC. Encoded protein: CASSEGGGQGLSYEQYF.

This clonotype was seen repeatedly, ten times or more. CDR3 in DNA: TGTGCCAGCTCACCAGAACACCTCTACGAGCAGTACTTC. Amino acids: CASSPEHLYEQYF. The rearrangement joins TRBV18 to TRBJ2-7, with no clear D. With 2 bases removed from V and 3 bases from J, the gap between germline ends came to 8 bases. The length of the CDR3 is 13 residues. Germline V gene lookup returns CDR1 KGHSH and CDR2 LQKENI.

This clonotype has at least ten counts. This rearrangement joins TRBV2 to TRBJ1-2; 7 nucleotides align to TRBD1. Germline loops: CDR1 SNHLY, CDR2 FYNNEI. CDR3 length: 13 residues. J gave up 4 bases and V 6 bases, and 5 bases lay outside the gene matches. The CDR3 DNA is TGTGCCAGCAGGGACAGGTCATCCTATGGCTACACCTTC. Protein: CASRDRSSYGYTF.